Presented here are 5 T cell receptor beta chains from one specimen sequenced in a study of blood T cell repertoires in COVID-19. Here immunoSEQ multiplex PCR was the method, and the copy in TCRdb shows in-frame clones only, minus some. The repertoire holds roughly 240,000 clones, more than 75% seen once, with around 1.6% in the top ten. The specimen was peripheral blood. All receptors come from a woman in her sixties or seventies who had recovered from COVID-19.

The chain joins TRBV4-1 to TRBJ2-2; D perhaps matches TRBD1 (6 bases). The V gene's germline CDR1 is MGHRA and CDR2 YSYEKL. There are 14 residues in the CDR3. V was pared by 4 bases and J by 1 base, with 7 bases between. CDR3 in amino acids: CASSPTGNTGELFF. The CDR3 DNA is TGCGCCAGCAGCCCGACAGGGAACACCGGGGAGCTGTTTTTT.

V usage is TRBV10-3 and J usage is TRBJ2-1; 7 positions match TRBD1. After removal of 7 bases from V and 7 bases from J, the junction contained 7 bases not matched to a gene. The CDR3 has 13 amino acids. Germline CDR1 is ENHRY and CDR2 is SYGVKD. The CDR3 here is CAITGGVLNEQFF. CDR3 DNA sequence: TGTGCCATCACAGGGGGAGTATTAAATGAGCAGTTCTTC.

The genes are TRBV18 and TRBJ1-3; no clear D. V lost 2 bases and J lost 7, with 12 bases in between. This CDR3 contains 14 residues. Germline V gene data show CDR1 as KGHSH and CDR2 as LQKENI. The CDR3 reads CASSPAVGPNTIYF. CDR3 bases: TGTGCCAGCTCACCAGCGGTCGGTCCGAACACCATATATTTT. The complete variable domain, with remaining parts taken from reference TRBV18 and TRBJ1-3, reads NAGVMQNPRHLVRRRGQEARLRCSPMKGHSHVYWYRQLPEEGLKFMVYLQKENIIDESGMPKERFSAEFPKEGPSILRIQQVVRGDSAAYFCASSPAVGPNTIYFGEGSWLTVV.

This chain connects TRBV7-6 to TRBJ1-2; D might be TRBD1 (6 bases). The V end lost 1 base, the J end lost 5 bases, and 11 bases lay between the germline ends. The CDR3 consists of 14 residues. The germline V gene has CDR1 SGHVS and CDR2 FNYEAQ. The CDR3 protein is CASSLGEGEYGYTF. CDR3 in DNA: TGTGCCAGCAGCTTAGGGGAGGGGGAATATGGCTACACCTTC.

Only a few counts were recorded for this clone. The J gene is TRBJ2-2, the V gene TRBV28; 14 nucleotides agree with TRBD2. The CDR3 runs 17 residues. Germline CDR1 and CDR2: MDHEN and SYDVKM. Losses at the gene ends were 0 bases for V and 8 bases for J; bases not matched to a gene: 5. The CDR3 DNA reads TGTGCCAGCAGTTTATGGAGACTAGCGGGGGGGCCTGGGGAGCTGTTTTTT. Residues: CASSLWRLAGGPGELFF.